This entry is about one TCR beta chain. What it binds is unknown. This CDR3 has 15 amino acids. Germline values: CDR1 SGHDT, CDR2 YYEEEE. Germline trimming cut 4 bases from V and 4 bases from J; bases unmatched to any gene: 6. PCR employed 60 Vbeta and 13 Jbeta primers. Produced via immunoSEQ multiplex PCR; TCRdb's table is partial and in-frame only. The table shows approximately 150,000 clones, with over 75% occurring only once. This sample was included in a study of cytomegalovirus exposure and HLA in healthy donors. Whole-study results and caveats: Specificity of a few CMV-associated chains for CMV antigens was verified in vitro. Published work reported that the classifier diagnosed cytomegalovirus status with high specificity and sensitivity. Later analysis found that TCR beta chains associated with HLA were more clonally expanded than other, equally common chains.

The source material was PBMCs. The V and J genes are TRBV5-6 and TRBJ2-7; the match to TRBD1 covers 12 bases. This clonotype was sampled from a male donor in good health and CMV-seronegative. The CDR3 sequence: CASSQPGQGAYEQYF. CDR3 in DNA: TGTGCCAGCAGCCAACCGGGACAGGGGGCTTACGAGCAGTACTTC. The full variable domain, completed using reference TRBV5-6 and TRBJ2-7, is DAGVTQSPTHLIKTRGQQVTLRCSPKSGHDTVSWYQQALGQGPQFIFQYYEEEERQRGNFPDRFSGHQFPNYSSELNVNALLLGDSALYLCASSQPGQGAYEQYFGPGTRLTVT.